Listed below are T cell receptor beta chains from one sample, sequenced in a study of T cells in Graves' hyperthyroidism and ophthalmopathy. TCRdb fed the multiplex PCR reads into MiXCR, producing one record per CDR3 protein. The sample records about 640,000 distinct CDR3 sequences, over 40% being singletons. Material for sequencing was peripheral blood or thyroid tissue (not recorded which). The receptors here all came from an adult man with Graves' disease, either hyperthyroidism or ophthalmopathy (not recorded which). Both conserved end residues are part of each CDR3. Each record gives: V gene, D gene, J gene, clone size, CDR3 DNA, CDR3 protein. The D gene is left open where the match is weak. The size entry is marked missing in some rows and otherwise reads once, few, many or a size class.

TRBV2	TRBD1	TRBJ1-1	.	TGTGCCAGCAGTGGAGTACGGGGACAGACGAACACTGAAGCTTTCTTT	CASSGVRGQTNTEAFF
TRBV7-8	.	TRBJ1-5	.	TGTGCCAGCAGCTTTGGAGGGGCCAATCAGCCCCAGCATTTT	CASSFGGANQPQHF
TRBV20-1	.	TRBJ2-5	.	TGCAGTGCTAGTGCGGGGGCAAACCAAGAGGCCCAGTACTTC	CSASAGANQEAQYF
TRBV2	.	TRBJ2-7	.	TGTGCCAGCAGTGAGTCGAGGTCCTACCGTGGGGAGAAGTACTTC	CASSESRSYRGEKYF
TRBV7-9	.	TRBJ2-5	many	TGTGCCAGCAGCTTACCTCAAGAGACCCAGTACTTC	CASSLPQETQYF
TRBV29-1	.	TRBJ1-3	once	TGCAGGTTTTCCGGGACTCTAAACACCATATATTTT	CRFSGTLNTIYF
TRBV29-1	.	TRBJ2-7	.	TGCAGCACAGGAGACGAGCAGTACTTC	CSTGDEQYF
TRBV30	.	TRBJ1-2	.	TGTGCCTGGAGACGTCTAGGGTATGGCTACACCTTC	CAWRRLGYGYTF
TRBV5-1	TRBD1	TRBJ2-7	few	TGCGCCAGCGTCGCGGGACAGGGTTCCTACGAGCAGTACTTC	CASVAGQGSYEQYF
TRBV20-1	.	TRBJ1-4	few	TGCAGTGCTAGAGATCCGGAGGGTGGAAAACTGTTTTTT	CSARDPEGGKLFF